This is a list of T cell receptor beta chains from one sample in a study of spatial heterogeneity in lung cancer. From the 5' RACE reads, TCRdb called clonotypes with MiXCR, one entry per CDR3 protein. This table holds more than 85,000 distinct CDR3 sequences, under 9% found once. Material: PBMCs, obtained at surgery. These receptors came from a male donor with early-stage non-small cell lung cancer. Each CDR3 is given with its conserved first and last residue. The D gene is left open where the match is weak. Size is stated for part of the rows, as once, few or many counts, or as a class when the clone is expanded.

clone_size d_call j_call v_call cdr3_nt cdr3_aa
few - TRBJ2-7 TRBV12-3/TRBV12-4 TGTGCCAGCAGTTGGCAGCGAGGGTCCTACGAGCAGTACTTC CASSWQRGSYEQYF
many - TRBJ2-2 TRBV24-1 TGTGCCACCAGTGGACAGATTAACGGGGAGCTGTTTTTT CATSGQINGELFF
many - TRBJ1-4 TRBV12-3/TRBV12-4 TGTGCCAGCAGTTTGGGGAGGGGGAGAGAAAAACTGTTTTTT CASSLGRGREKLFF
- - TRBJ1-1 TRBV6-2/TRBV6-3 TGTGCCAGCAGTCGGCGGTGGGAGACTGAAGCTTTCTTT CASSRRWETEAFF
few - TRBJ2-7 TRBV30 TGTGCCTGGAGTTTCGGGAGCTACGAGCAGTACTTC CAWSFGSYEQYF
- TRBD2 TRBJ2-5 TRBV5-4 TGTGCCAGCAGCAGTTGGCCTCGCGGGAGGGTTGGAGGAGAGACCCAGTACTTC CASSSWPRGRVGGETQYF
- TRBD2 TRBJ2-5 TRBV12-3/TRBV12-4 TGTGCCAGCAGTTCACTAGCGGGGGAAGAGACCCAGTACTTC CASSSLAGEETQYF
many TRBD1 TRBJ2-7 TRBV7-7 TGTGCCAGCAGCCTAGGACAGGGGTTCTTTTACGAGCAGTACTTC CASSLGQGFFYEQYF
few TRBD1 TRBJ1-5 TRBV20-1 TGCAGTGCTAGAGATAGGATCAGGGGGCAGGGTCAGCCCCAGCATTTT CSARDRIRGQGQPQHF
few TRBD1 TRBJ2-7 TRBV5-4 TGTGCCAGCAGCATTGGACAGGGGGTGAGGGAGCAGTACTTC CASSIGQGVREQYF
few - TRBJ2-2 TRBV6-6 TGTGCCAGCAGTCAGAACCGAGCCACCGGGGAGCTGTTTTTT CASSQNRATGELFF
many - TRBJ2-3 TRBV5-1 TGCGCCAGCAGCTTGGACGACACAGATACGCAGTATTTT CASSLDDTDTQYF
few - TRBJ2-7 TRBV20-1 TGCAGTGCTAGAGGATCCGGGGAGCAGTACTTC CSARGSGEQYF
many - TRBJ1-5 TRBV20-1 TGCAGTGCTGGAAGTCAGCCCCAGCATTTT CSAGSQPQHF